Listed here are 26 T cell receptor beta chains from one sample, sequenced in a study of cytomegalovirus exposure and HLA in healthy donors. Vbeta (60) and Jbeta (13) primers were used in the PCR. The repertoire was sequenced with immunoSEQ multiplex PCR; TCRdb's copy has only in-frame clones and lacks some. This table has fewer than 200,000 clones, 60% to 85% appearing once. Sample: PBMCs. The receptors were gathered from a young man in good health and CMV-seropositive.

This clone was recorded only once. The CDR3 is CASSRVLSGANTGELFF. In DNA, the CDR3 is TGTGCCAGCAGTAGGGTGCTGTCGGGGGCGAACACCGGGGAGCTGTTTTTT. The rearrangement uses TRBV6-4 and TRBJ2-2, with a weak D call TRBD2 (6 bases). There are 17 residues in the CDR3. Germline CDR1 reads MRHNA; CDR2 reads SNTAGT. Trimming took off 5 bases at V and 0 bases at J, with 16 bases between the two ends.

This chain joins TRBV6-5 and TRBJ1-6; D uncertain. The CDR3 runs 13 residues. V lost 7 bases to trimming and J lost 7 bases, with 11 bases between them. From germline, CDR1 is MNHEY and CDR2 SVGAGI. CDR3: CASTPRGNSPLHF. The CDR3 DNA sequence: TGTGCCAGCACCCCCCGAGGGAATTCACCCCTCCACTTT.

This clone appeared a few times. CDR3 amino acids: CASSLGRTYEQYF. The CDR3 DNA sequence: TGTGCCAGCAGCTTAGGTAGAACTTACGAGCAGTACTTC. The chain employs TRBV7-2 and TRBJ2-7; D is uncertain. The CDR3 covers 13 residues. Germline CDR1 is SGHTA and CDR2 is FQGNSA. The ends were cut back, 1 base at V and 4 bases at J, with 8 bases in the middle.

This clone was found once. The V call is TRBV7-8, the J call TRBJ2-7; 10 nucleotides match TRBD1. The CDR3 has 14 amino acids. Germline V gives CDR1 SGHVS, CDR2 FQNEAQ. The V and J ends lost 0 bases and 6 bases, in that order; junction bases with no gene match: 2. The CDR3 sequence: CASSLAGQGPEQYF. The CDR3 nucleotides are TGTGCCAGCAGCTTAGCGGGACAGGGGCCCGAGCAGTACTTC.

The V call is TRBV2, the J call TRBJ1-2, with 7 bases aligning to TRBD1. This CDR3 is built from 12 residues. CDR1 is SNHLY and CDR2 is FYNNEI in the germline V gene. The ends lost 5 bases at V and 8 bases at J; junction bases unmatched: 5. CDR3 residues: CASSLDRDGYTF. The CDR3, as DNA: TGTGCCAGCAGTCTAGACAGGGACGGCTACACCTTC.

The chain uses TRBV6-6 and TRBJ2-1; 11 nucleotides line up with TRBD1. Trimming at V came to 8 bases and at J to 15 bases, leaving 12 bases not matched to a gene. The CDR3 is made up of 13 amino acids. The germline V gene has CDR1 MNHNY and CDR2 SVGAGI (reference sequence). In nucleotides, the CDR3 is TGTGCCAGCGAAGGACAGGGGGCACCTAATGGGTTCTTC. Amino acids: CASEGQGAPNGFF.

J is TRBJ2-3 and V is TRBV18; no clear D. Germline CDR1 KGHSH, CDR2 LQKENI. CDR3 length: 14 residues. V was trimmed by 3 bases and J by 0 bases, leaving 7 bases between them. CDR3 amino acids: CASSPLPSTDTQYF. In DNA form, the CDR3 reads TGTGCCAGCTCACCCCTTCCTAGCACAGATACGCAGTATTTT.

The chain uses TRBV10-3 and TRBJ2-7; no clear D. The CDR3 length is 15 residues. V lost 0 bases to trimming and J lost 2 bases, with 11 bases between them. CDR1 and CDR2 from the germline V gene are ENHRY and SYGVKD. CDR3 sequence (DNA): TGTGCCATCAGTGAGTCCGTTGGCCAGACCTACGAGCAGTACTTC. It is translated as CAISESVGQTYEQYF.

CDR3 coding DNA: TGTGCCAGCAGCCCCATCCCCAATCAGCCCCAGCATTTT. It is translated as CASSPIPNQPQHF. The chain recombines TRBV7-8 with TRBJ1-5, with D unresolved. Germline V gene lookup returns CDR1 SGHVS and CDR2 FQNEAQ. With 5 bases removed from V and 3 bases from J, the gap between germline ends came to 8 bases. The CDR3 extends over 13 amino acids.

This chain connects TRBV18 to TRBJ1-6; the D is unclear. V dropped 5 bases and J dropped 7 bases, with 15 bases sitting between them. This CDR3 contains 15 residues. Germline loops: CDR1 KGHSH, CDR2 LQKENI. The CDR3 loop reads CASSSTTSLNSPLHF. The CDR3 DNA reads as TGTGCCAGCTCATCGACAACGAGCCTGAATTCACCCCTCCACTTT.

V usage is TRBV9 and J usage is TRBJ2-5, with 8 bases aligning to TRBD1. The germline V gene encodes CDR1 SGDLS and CDR2 YYNGEE. The CDR3 is made up of 16 amino acids. V lost 3 bases, J lost 2 bases, and 9 bases stayed unmatched. CDR3 in amino acids: CASSERTGQVQETQYF. DNA of the CDR3: TGTGCCAGCAGCGAGCGGACGGGACAGGTACAAGAGACCCAGTACTTC.

V usage is TRBV7-3 and J usage is TRBJ1-2; no clear D. V was shortened by 3 bases and J by 4 bases, with 9 bases between the two germline ends. This CDR3 has 13 residues. Germline V gene data show CDR1 as SGHTA and CDR2 as FQGTGA. The CDR3 sequence is CASSLGMGYGYTF. In DNA, the CDR3 is TGTGCCAGCAGCTTGGGCATGGGCTATGGCTACACCTTC.

This clone was seen only once. The V gene is TRBV5-4, the J gene TRBJ2-2; 15 bases fit TRBD2. The CDR3 runs 16 residues. Germline CDR1 reads SGHNT; CDR2 reads YYREEE (reference sequence). The V and J ends lost 7 bases and 0 bases, in that order; junction bases with no gene match: 1. CDR3 sequence: CASGTSGGPNTGELFF. The CDR3 coding sequence is TGTGCCAGCGGGACTAGCGGGGGGCCGAACACCGGGGAGCTGTTTTTT.

The chain couples TRBV7-8 to TRBJ1-4, with D possibly TRBD1 on 5 matching bases. Per the germline V gene, CDR1 is SGHVS and CDR2 is FQNEAQ. The CDR3 has 16 residues. V shed 4 bases and J shed 0 bases, with 12 bases lying between them. DNA of the CDR3: TGTGCCAGCAGCTCCCAAACAGGAACAACTAATGAAAAACTGTTTTTT. It is translated as CASSSQTGTTNEKLFF.

The chain is built from TRBV15 and TRBJ1-2, with D possibly TRBD1 on 6 matching bases. There are 14 residues in the CDR3. Between the trimmed V and J ends, which lost 4 bases and 4 bases, there was a span of 13 bases. Looked up from germline, CDR1 is LNHNV and CDR2 is YYDKDF (reference sequence). CDR3 region: CATSISQGSYGYTF. Written as DNA, the CDR3 is TGTGCCACCAGCATCTCACAGGGTTCCTATGGCTACACCTTC.

To note about this clone: A junction end diverges from the germline sequence, so it may reflect a read error. The chain is built from TRBV19 and TRBJ2-7; D is unclear. Germline CDR1 and CDR2: LNHDA and SQIVND (reference sequence). The CDR3 spans 11 residues. In DNA form, the CDR3 reads TGTGCCAGTAGTATCTCCCACGAGCAGTACTTC. This encodes CASSISHEQYF.

J is TRBJ1-3 and V is TRBV25-1, with 7 bases fitting TRBD1. The germline CDR1 and CDR2 sequences are MGHDK and SYGVNS. V lost 8 bases and J lost 2; bases outside the gene matches: 6. The CDR3 has 14 residues. The CDR3 loop reads CASETGLTGNTIYF. Written as DNA, the CDR3 is TGTGCCAGCGAGACAGGGTTGACTGGAAACACCATATATTTT.

This clone was seen just once. The chain uses TRBV7-9 and TRBJ2-5, with D possibly being TRBD2 (5 bases). V shed 5 bases and J shed 5 bases, with 12 bases lying between them. The CDR3 is 13 amino acids. The germline V gene encodes CDR1 SEHNR and CDR2 FQNEAQ (reference sequence). In DNA form, the CDR3 reads TGTGCCAGCAGCCGCGGGCTGTTGGAGACCCAGTACTTC. Encoded protein: CASSRGLLETQYF.

The chain couples TRBV9 to TRBJ1-1; TRBD1 is a possible D gene (5 bases). The V end lost 3 bases, the J end lost 2 bases, and 11 bases lay between the germline ends. This CDR3 has 14 amino acids. CDR1 is SGDLS, CDR2 YYNGEE, per germline. In DNA, the CDR3 is TGTGCCAGCAGCGCCAGGGCTACAAACACTGAAGCTTTCTTT. Protein sequence: CASSARATNTEAFF.

The chain couples TRBV2 to TRBJ2-3, with a weak D call TRBD2 (6 bases). V gave up 2 bases and J gave up 4 bases, with 13 bases separating them. Germline CDR1 and CDR2: SNHLY and FYNNEI. This CDR3 region has 15 residues. The CDR3 reads CASSERAGLPDTQYF. CDR3 nucleotides: TGTGCCAGCAGTGAAAGGGCAGGACTACCAGATACGCAGTATTTT. Looking up the rest from reference TRBV2 and TRBJ2-3 gives the full variable domain: EPEVTQTPSHQVTQMGQEVILRCVPISNHLYFYWYRQILGQKVEFLVSFYNNEISEKSEIFDDQFSVERPDGSNFTLKIRSTKLEDSAMYFCASSERAGLPDTQYFGPGTRLTVL.

This chain joins TRBV6-1 and TRBJ2-1, with 7 bases matching TRBD2. The CDR3 consists of 14 residues. CDR1 and CDR2 (germline): MNHNS, SASEGT. Trimming at V came to 3 bases and at J to 7 bases, leaving 6 bases not matched to a gene. The CDR3 sequence is CASSDGLVLNEQFF. The CDR3 nucleotides are TGTGCCAGCAGTGACGGACTAGTTCTGAATGAGCAGTTCTTC.

The chain joins TRBV19 to TRBJ1-1; D gene ambiguous. The length of the CDR3 is 13 residues. Germline CDR1 is LNHDA and CDR2 is SQIVND (reference sequence). Trimming removed 4 bases from V and 5 bases from J, with 11 bases in between. DNA for the CDR3: TGTGCCAGTAGTAATAGGGAGAGAACTGAAGCTTTCTTT. Translated: CASSNRERTEAFF.

The V call is TRBV5-1, the J call TRBJ2-7; D unresolved. V was cut by 4 bases and J by 1 base, with 6 bases left in between. CDR1 is SGHRS and CDR2 is YFSETQ in the germline V gene. The CDR3 sequence is 12 residues long. CDR3 in amino acids: CASSPQSYEQYF. The DNA for the CDR3 is TGCGCCAGCAGCCCACAGTCCTACGAGCAGTACTTC.

The J gene is TRBJ1-2, the V gene TRBV11-1; the match to TRBD1 covers 10 bases. J gave up 2 bases and V 5 bases, and 8 bases lay outside the gene matches. This CDR3 contains 16 residues. In germline, CDR1 is SGHAT, CDR2 FQDESV (reference sequence). The chain's CDR3 is CASSLNLDRGNYGYTF. The CDR3 coding sequence is TGTGCCAGCAGCCTGAACCTGGACAGGGGGAACTATGGCTACACCTTC.

The chain has TRBV6-4 and TRBJ1-6; no definite D call. Trimming shortened V by 2 bases and J by 8 bases, and 7 bases separated the two germline ends. Germline CDR1 is MRHNA and CDR2 is SNTAGT. The CDR3 length is 13 residues. CDR3 bases: TGTGCCAGCAGTGACAGCCTCTATTCACCCCTCCACTTT. Its translation is CASSDSLYSPLHF.

The chain joins TRBV28 to TRBJ2-3; 12 bases are a match to TRBD2. V shed 4 bases, J shed 5 bases, and the junction held 10 bases outside the gene matches. This CDR3 comprises 17 residues. Per the germline V gene, CDR1 is MDHEN and CDR2 is SYDVKM. Here the CDR3 reads CASSSSSSGGGGDTQYF. The DNA for the CDR3 is TGTGCCAGCAGTTCGAGCTCTAGCGGGGGGGGCGGAGATACGCAGTATTTT.